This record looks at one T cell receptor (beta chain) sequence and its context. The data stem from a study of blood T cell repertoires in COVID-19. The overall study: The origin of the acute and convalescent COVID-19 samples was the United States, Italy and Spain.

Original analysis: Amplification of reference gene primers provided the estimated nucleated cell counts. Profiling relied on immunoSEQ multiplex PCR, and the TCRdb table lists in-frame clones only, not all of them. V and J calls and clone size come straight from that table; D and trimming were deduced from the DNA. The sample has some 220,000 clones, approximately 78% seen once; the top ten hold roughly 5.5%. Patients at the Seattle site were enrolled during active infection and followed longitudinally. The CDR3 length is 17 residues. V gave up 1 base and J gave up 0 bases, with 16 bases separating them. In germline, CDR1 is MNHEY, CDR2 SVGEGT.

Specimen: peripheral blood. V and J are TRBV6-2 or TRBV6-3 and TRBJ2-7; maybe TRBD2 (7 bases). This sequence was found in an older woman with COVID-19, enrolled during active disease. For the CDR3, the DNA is TGTGCCAGCAGTTACTTCGGGCGGGGGCACTCCTCCTACGAGCAGTACTTC. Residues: CASSYFGRGHSSYEQYF.